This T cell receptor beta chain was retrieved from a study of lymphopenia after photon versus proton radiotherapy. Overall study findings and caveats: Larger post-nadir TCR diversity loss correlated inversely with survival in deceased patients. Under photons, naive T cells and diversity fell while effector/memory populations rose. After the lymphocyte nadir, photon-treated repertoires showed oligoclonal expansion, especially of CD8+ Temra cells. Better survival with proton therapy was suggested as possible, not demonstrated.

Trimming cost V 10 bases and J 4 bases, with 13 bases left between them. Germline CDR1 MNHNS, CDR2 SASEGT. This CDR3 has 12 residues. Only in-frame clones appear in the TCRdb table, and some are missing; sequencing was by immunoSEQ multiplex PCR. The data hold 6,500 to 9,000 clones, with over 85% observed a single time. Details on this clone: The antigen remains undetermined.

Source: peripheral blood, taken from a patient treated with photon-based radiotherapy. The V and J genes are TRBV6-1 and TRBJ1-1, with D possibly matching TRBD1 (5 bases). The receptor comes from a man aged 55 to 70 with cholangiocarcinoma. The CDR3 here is CATTRGGTEAFF. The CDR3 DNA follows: TGTGCCACCACCCGCGGGGGCACTGAAGCTTTCTTT.